Each of the 9 T cell receptor beta chains below was sequenced from the same sample in a study of blood T cell repertoires in COVID-19. Sequencing was performed with immunoSEQ multiplex PCR; in TCRdb, only in-frame clones are kept and a portion is missing. There are tens of thousands of clones in the sample; approximately 88% occur only once, and approximately 11% lies in the top ten. The sequenced sample was peripheral blood. Receptors were obtained from a human donor with active COVID-19. The donor label of this sample is uncertain.

The gene calls are TRBV5-5 and TRBJ2-2; 8 nucleotides match TRBD1. Per the germline V gene, CDR1 is SGHKS and CDR2 is YYEKEE (reference sequence). J gave up 1 base and V 4 bases, and 6 bases lay outside the gene matches. The CDR3 loop spans 16 amino acids. CDR3: CASSRAGTGNTGELFF. As DNA, the CDR3 is TGTGCCAGCAGCCGAGCTGGGACAGGGAACACCGGGGAGCTGTTTTTT.

The rearrangement uses TRBV9 and TRBJ1-1; possible D gene TRBD1, 6 bases. The germline V gene encodes CDR1 SGDLS and CDR2 YYNGEE. V lost 5 bases, J lost 0 bases, and 20 bases lay in between. The CDR3 consists of 17 residues. The CDR3 spells CASSSHGQGRMNTEAFF. CDR3 DNA: TGTGCCAGCAGTTCCCATGGGCAGGGGAGAATGAACACTGAAGCTTTCTTT.

This clone was seen a single time. The rearrangement joins TRBV18 to TRBJ2-3; D not certain. This CDR3 region has 12 residues. Trimming pared 6 bases from V and 14 bases from J, leaving 18 bases between. The V gene's germline CDR1 is KGHSH and CDR2 LQKENI. The CDR3 here is CASSDGPIAVYF. The DNA of the CDR3 is TGTGCCAGCTCTGATGGCCCAATTGCTGTGTATTTT.

The V gene is TRBV27, the J gene TRBJ2-7; 9 nucleotides match TRBD1. V was pared by 2 bases and J by 3 bases, with 5 bases of the junction left unmatched. This CDR3 is built from 15 residues. Germline-derived CDR1 and CDR2 are MNHEY and SMNVEV (reference sequence). The chain's CDR3 is CASSLRQGGYYEQYF. CDR3 in DNA: TGTGCCAGCAGTTTAAGACAGGGGGGATACTACGAGCAGTACTTC.

The V call is TRBV11-3, the J call TRBJ2-7, with TRBD2 identical over 11 bases. V dropped 5 bases and J dropped 8; count of bases not matched to a gene: 11. Germline values: CDR1 SGHNT, CDR2 YENEEA. This CDR3 is 15 amino acids long. The CDR3 region has the DNA TGTGCCAGCAGCATGGTGACTAGCGGGGACCTACAGCAGTACTTC. Encoded protein: CASSMVTSGDLQQYF.

The V gene is TRBV9, the J gene TRBJ1-2; no definite D call. CDR1 is SGDLS, CDR2 YYNGEE, per germline. V was pared by 3 bases and J by 4 bases, with 13 bases between. The CDR3 is 14 amino acids. CDR3 sequence (DNA): TGTGCCAGCAGCGACGGGAGGATGGGCTATGGCTACACCTTC. This translates into CASSDGRMGYGYTF.

The chain uses TRBV7-9 and TRBJ1-2; 7 bases match TRBD1. V was clipped by 8 bases and J by 8 bases; unmatched bases: 8. The CDR3 runs to 12 residues. CDR1 and CDR2 from the germline V gene are SEHNR and FQNEAQ (reference sequence). The CDR3 nucleotides read TGTGCCAGCCGTGACAGGGATTCGGGCTACACCTTC. As protein: CASRDRDSGYTF. Drawing the rest from reference TRBV7-9 and TRBJ1-2, the complete variable domain is DTGVSQNPRHKITKRGQNVTFRCDPISEHNRLYWYRQTLGQGPEFLTYFQNEAQLEKSRLLSDRFSAERPKGSFSTLEIQRTEQGDSAMYLCASRDRDSGYTFGSGTRLTVV.

The CDR3 loop is CASSAPGQGSGTGELFF. The CDR3 DNA reads TGTGCCAGCAGCGCCCCGGGACAGGGAAGCGGCACCGGGGAGCTGTTTTTT. The rearrangement uses TRBV5-4 and TRBJ2-2; 9 bases match TRBD1. The V gene's germline CDR1 is SGHNT and CDR2 YYREEE (reference sequence). Trimming removed 4 bases from V and 4 bases from J; junction bases left unmatched: 11. The CDR3 contains 17 residues. Full variable domain (outside the CDR3, taken from reference TRBV5-4 and TRBJ2-2): ETGVTQSPTHLIKTRGQQVTLRCSSQSGHNTVSWYQQALGQGPQFIFQYYREEENGRGNFPPRFSGLQFPNYSSELNVNALELDDSALYLCASSAPGQGSGTGELFFGEGSRLTVL.

The chain uses TRBV5-1 and TRBJ1-2; D remains unclear. Germline values: CDR1 SGHRS, CDR2 YFSETQ. The CDR3 runs to 13 residues. V lost 4 bases and J 6 bases, leaving 13 bases between the germline ends. CDR3 bases: TGCGCCAGCAGCCGGGGAGGGAGTAATGGCTACACCTTC. It is translated as CASSRGGSNGYTF.